Listed below are T cell receptor beta chains from one sample, sequenced in a study of PD-L1 blockade in urothelial cancer. Sequencing was performed with immunoSEQ multiplex PCR; in TCRdb, only in-frame clones are kept and a portion is missing. The repertoire holds approximately 52,000 clones, with about 80% as singletons. Sequenced here: PBMCs, sampled around atezolizumab (anti-PD-L1) treatment. These receptors all come from a man aged 65 to 79 with urothelial cancer. CDR3s include the opening cysteine and the closing phenylalanine or tryptophan. D genes are given only for firm matches.

15,NA,TRBJ2-1,TRBV30,CAWSVREDHYNEQFF,TGTGCCTGGAGTGTTAGGGAGGACCACTACAATGAGCAGTTCTTC
16,TRBD2,TRBJ2-1,TRBV9,CASSVVPGGLRNEQFF,TGTGCCAGCAGCGTAGTTCCGGGGGGGCTTAGGAATGAGCAGTTCTTC
15,TRBD1,TRBJ2-7,TRBV27,CASSVQGAFSYEQYF,TGTGCCAGCAGTGTACAGGGGGCCTTTTCCTACGAGCAGTACTTC
15,TRBD2,TRBJ2-1,TRBV19,CASSAPSGRAGEQFF,TGTGCCAGTAGTGCTCCTAGCGGGAGGGCCGGTGAGCAGTTCTTC
16,TRBD2,TRBJ2-1,TRBV2,CASTRLLAGSHNEQFF,TGTGCCAGCACCAGACTCCTAGCGGGAAGTCACAATGAGCAGTTCTTC
16,NA,TRBJ1-6,TRBV18,CASSPTTSQANSPLHF,TGTGCCAGCTCACCCACCACGTCACAAGCGAATTCACCCCTCCACTTT
13,NA,TRBJ1-2,TRBV5-1,CASSLNTNYGYTF,TGCGCCAGCAGCTTAAACACTAACTATGGCTACACCTTC
17,TRBD2,TRBJ2-5,TRBV7-9,CASSLAVGAGGQETQYF,TGTGCCAGCAGCTTAGCGGTCGGAGCGGGGGGCCAAGAGACCCAGTACTTC
16,NA,TRBJ2-7,TRBV7-2,CASSFDNGLRSGEQYF,TGTGCCAGCAGCTTTGATAACGGCCTTAGATCAGGCGAGCAGTACTTC
15,TRBD2,TRBJ2-7,TRBV30,CAWRALSGVTYEQYF,TGTGCCTGGAGGGCGCTAAGCGGGGTAACCTACGAGCAGTACTTC